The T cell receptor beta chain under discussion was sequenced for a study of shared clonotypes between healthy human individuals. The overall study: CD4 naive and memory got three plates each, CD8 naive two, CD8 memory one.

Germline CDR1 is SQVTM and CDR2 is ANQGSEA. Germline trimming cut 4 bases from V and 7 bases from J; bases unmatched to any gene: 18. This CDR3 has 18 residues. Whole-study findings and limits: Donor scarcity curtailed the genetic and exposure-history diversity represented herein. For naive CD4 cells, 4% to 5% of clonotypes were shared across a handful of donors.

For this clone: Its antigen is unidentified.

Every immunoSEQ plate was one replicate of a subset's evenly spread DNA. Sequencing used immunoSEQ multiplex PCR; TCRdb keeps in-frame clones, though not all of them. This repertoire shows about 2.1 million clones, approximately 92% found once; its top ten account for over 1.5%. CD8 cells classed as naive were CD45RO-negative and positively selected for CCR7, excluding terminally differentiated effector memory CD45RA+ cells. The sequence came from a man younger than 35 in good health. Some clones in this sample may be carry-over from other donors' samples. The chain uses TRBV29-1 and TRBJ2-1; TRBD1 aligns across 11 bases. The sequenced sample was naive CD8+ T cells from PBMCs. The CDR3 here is CSVGGTGGVSRNRNEQFF. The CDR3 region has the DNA TGCAGCGTTGGGGGGACAGGGGGTGTCTCGCGAAACAGGAATGAGCAGTTCTTC.